Shown below are 26 T cell receptor beta chains from a single sample sequenced in a study of blood T cell repertoires in COVID-19. Data came from immunoSEQ multiplex PCR; TCRdb stores just in-frame clones and leaves some out. The sample comprises approximately 210,000 clones, under 90% of which are singletons, and approximately 3.6% rests with the top ten. Sequencing was performed on PBMCs or T cells enriched from blood (not recorded which). All receptors come from a woman between 55 and 75 years old who had recovered from COVID-19.

This chain connects TRBV11-2 to TRBJ2-3, with 7 bases matching TRBD2. Germline CDR1 reads SGHAT; CDR2 reads FQNNGV. This CDR3 comprises 14 residues. Trimming took 5 bases from V and 4 from J; bases not matched to a gene: 6. CDR3 protein: CASSEGRASDTQYF. CDR3 DNA sequence: TGTGCCAGCAGCGAGGGGAGGGCCTCAGATACGCAGTATTTT.

The count of this clone is one. The chain uses TRBV7-3 and TRBJ1-5; D ambiguous. The CDR3 has 16 residues. V lost 4 bases and J 3 bases, leaving 16 bases between the germline ends. The germline gives CDR1 SGHTA, CDR2 FQGTGA. This CDR3 is CASSSAPTGYNQPQHF. The CDR3 nucleotides are TGTGCCAGCAGCTCCGCACCAACCGGGTACAATCAGCCCCAGCATTTT.

This clone was seen just once. The DNA of the CDR3 is TGTGCCAGTAGTATTTTCCAGGGTTTCTATGGCTACACCTTC. Protein: CASSIFQGFYGYTF. V gene TRBV19 combines with J gene TRBJ1-2, with D perhaps matching TRBD1 (5 bases). This CDR3 spans 14 amino acids. Trimming took 3 bases from V and 4 from J, leaving 12 bases between them. Germline V gives CDR1 LNHDA, CDR2 SQIVND (reference sequence).

The CDR3: CASSLMGRSGNTIYF. The DNA for the CDR3 is TGTGCCAGCAGCTTAATGGGGCGCTCTGGAAACACCATATATTTT. V gene TRBV7-2 combines with J gene TRBJ1-3; perhaps TRBD1 as D (5 bases). This CDR3 is built from 15 residues. Germline loops: CDR1 SGHTA, CDR2 FQGNSA. Trimming removed 2 bases from V and 0 bases from J, with 8 bases in between.

This clone turned up a few times. The V and J genes are TRBV14 and TRBJ2-1, with D perhaps TRBD1 (5 bases). Trimming took 4 bases from V and 0 from J, leaving 10 bases between them. This CDR3 has 15 amino acids. Germline V gene data show CDR1 as SGHDN and CDR2 as FVKESK. The CDR3 bases are TGTGCCAGCAGCCTCAGGGTGCTCTCCTACAATGAGCAGTTCTTC. This codes for CASSLRVLSYNEQFF.

The chain recombines TRBV5-4 with TRBJ2-1; D not resolved. The length of the CDR3 is 14 residues. Trimming shortened V by 3 bases and J by 4 bases, and 11 bases separated the two germline ends. Germline values: CDR1 SGHNT, CDR2 YYREEE (reference sequence). DNA for the CDR3: TGTGCCAGCAGCTCCCCCACGGTTTACAATGAGCAGTTCTTC. Translated: CASSSPTVYNEQFF.

J is TRBJ2-2 and V is TRBV11-2; D possibly corresponds to TRBD2 (5 bases). Trimming cost V 2 bases and J 5 bases, with 15 bases left between them. From germline, CDR1 is SGHAT and CDR2 FQNNGV. The CDR3 runs 16 residues. The CDR3 loop reads CASSLRPEAGTGELFF. The CDR3 DNA is TGTGCCAGCAGCTTAAGACCGGAGGCCGGAACCGGGGAGCTGTTTTTT.

The J gene is TRBJ1-2, the V gene TRBV3-1 (or the pseudogene TRBV3-2); D remains ambiguous. CDR1 is LGHDT and CDR2 is YNNKEL in the germline V gene (reference sequence). The CDR3 runs 13 residues. V gave up 1 base and J gave up 2 bases, with 5 bases separating them. CDR3 DNA: TGTGCCAGCAGCCAAGCGGGGAACTATGGCTACACCTTC. This gives the protein CASSQAGNYGYTF.

This clone appeared a single time. The chain has TRBV29-1 and TRBJ2-7, with D possibly TRBD2 on 5 matching bases. Germline assignment: CDR1 SQVTM and CDR2 ANQGSEA. The CDR3 contains 13 residues. V was clipped by 5 bases and J by 3 bases, with 14 bases between them. CDR3 region: CSVLGSGVYEQYF. The CDR3 DNA sequence: TGCAGCGTTTTGGGATCCGGGGTCTACGAGCAGTACTTC.

The chain employs TRBV11-2 and TRBJ2-1, with 8 bases fitting TRBD2. Per germline, CDR1 SGHAT and CDR2 FQNNGV. Trimming at V came to 3 bases and at J to 1 base, leaving 5 bases not matched to a gene. The CDR3 spans 16 residues. CDR3 coding DNA: TGTGCCAGCAGCTTTAGCGCGGGAGGTTCCTACAATGAGCAGTTCTTC. Translation gives CASSFSAGGSYNEQFF.

This clone was seen more than once but under ten times. The V gene is TRBV3-1 (or the pseudogene TRBV3-2), the J gene TRBJ1-1; tentative D call: TRBD1 (6 bases). Trimming took off 7 bases at V and 6 bases at J, with 15 bases between the two ends. Germline values: CDR1 LGHDT, CDR2 YNNKEL (reference sequence). CDR3 length: 13 amino acids. The CDR3 DNA is TGTGCCAGCAACGGACAGTCTCGCTCTGAAGCTTTCTTT. Protein sequence: CASNGQSRSEAFF.

This clone was seen only once. The chain is built from TRBV10-3 and TRBJ1-1, with D perhaps TRBD1 (5 bases). The CDR3 runs to 13 residues. V was clipped by 6 bases and J by 4 bases, with 12 bases between them. The germline V gene encodes CDR1 ENHRY and CDR2 SYGVKD. In DNA, the CDR3 is TGTGCCATCAGAACGGGGGAGGGCACTGAAGCTTTCTTT. Its protein is CAIRTGEGTEAFF.

The chain has TRBV6-5 and TRBJ1-1; D might be TRBD1 (6 bases). Trimming took 6 bases from V and 10 from J, leaving 15 bases between them. Germline values: CDR1 MNHEY, CDR2 SVGAGI. This CDR3 region has 12 residues. In DNA, the CDR3 is TGTGCCAGCAGGCCCAATCTAGGGGGAGCTTTCTTT. It yields the protein CASRPNLGGAFF.

This chain uses TRBV4-3 with TRBJ2-1; 9 bases line up with TRBD2. Trimming took 3 bases from V and 7 from J; bases not matched to a gene: 16. This CDR3 is 18 amino acids long. From germline, CDR1 is LGHNA and CDR2 YSLEER. For the CDR3, the DNA is TGCGCCAGCAGCCACTTCGGGGCAGCGGGGGGATTAATGAATGAGCAGTTCTTC. Protein: CASSHFGAAGGLMNEQFF.

The rearrangement links TRBV4-2 to TRBJ1-5; 7 bases agree with TRBD1. Looked up from germline, CDR1 is LGHNA and CDR2 is YNFKEQ. CDR3 size: 15 residues. The J segment lost 2 bases and the V segment lost 1 base, leaving 2 bases of the junction unmatched. CDR3 DNA: TGTGCCAGCAGCCAAGGACAGGGCGGCAATCAGCCCCAGCATTTT. Its translation is CASSQGQGGNQPQHF.

The chain employs TRBV14 and TRBJ2-7; 11 nucleotides agree with TRBD2. CDR3 length: 15 amino acids. With 3 bases clipped from V and 4 bases from J, the junction kept 5 bases outside the gene matches. Germline V gene data show CDR1 as SGHDN and CDR2 as FVKESK. CDR3 loop: CASSQGTSGFYEQYF. For the CDR3, the DNA is TGTGCCAGCAGCCAGGGGACTAGCGGATTTTACGAGCAGTACTTC.

The V call is TRBV9, the J call TRBJ2-1; D possibly corresponds to TRBD2 (7 bases). The ends were cut back, 4 bases at V and 7 bases at J, with 15 bases in the middle. The length of the CDR3 is 14 residues. The germline gives CDR1 SGDLS, CDR2 YYNGEE. In DNA, the CDR3 is TGTGCCAGCAGCCTCTCCGGGGGGCGGAATGAGCAGTTCTTC. As protein: CASSLSGGRNEQFF.

J is TRBJ1-1 and V is TRBV29-1, with 9 nucleotides matching TRBD1. The CDR3 totals 13 residues. With V trimmed by 4 bases and J by 1 base, 1 base remained unmatched. The germline V gene encodes CDR1 SQVTM and CDR2 ANQGSEA. The chain's CDR3 is CSVAGQGNTEAFF. In DNA, the CDR3 is TGCAGCGTTGCGGGACAGGGGAACACTGAAGCTTTCTTT.

The V call is TRBV6-5, the J call TRBJ2-2; D is ambiguous. This CDR3 is 13 amino acids long. The V and J ends lost 5 bases and 1 base respectively, with 5 bases between them. CDR1 MNHEY and CDR2 SVGAGI come from the germline V gene. CDR3 residues: CASSTENTGELFF. Here the CDR3 DNA reads TGTGCCAGCAGTACAGAGAACACCGGGGAGCTGTTTTTT.

The chain joins TRBV30 to TRBJ2-5; possible D gene TRBD2, 6 bases. Germline CDR1 and CDR2: GTSNPN and SVGIG (reference sequence). This CDR3 has 13 amino acids. V lost 0 bases, J lost 5 bases, and 10 bases lay in between. The CDR3 sequence: CAWSVRGGETQYF. Here the CDR3 DNA reads TGTGCCTGGAGTGTACGTGGGGGGGAGACCCAGTACTTC. Full variable domain (rest looked up from reference TRBV30 and TRBJ2-5): SQTIHQWPATLVQPVGSPLSLECTVEGTSNPNLYWYRQAAGRGLQLLFYSVGIGQISSEVPQNLSASRPQDRQFILSSKKLLLSDSGFYLCAWSVRGGETQYFGPGTRLLVL.

This clone was observed a few times. This chain joins TRBV29-1 and TRBJ1-1; 7 nucleotides agree with TRBD1. The germline V gene encodes CDR1 SQVTM and CDR2 ANQGSEA. The length of the CDR3 is 11 residues. Germline trimming cut 6 bases from V and 11 bases from J; bases unmatched to any gene: 9. The CDR3, as DNA: TGCAGCGTAAGAGGGGGCCAACAGGCTTTCTTT. Protein sequence: CSVRGGQQAFF.

This chain connects TRBV25-1 to TRBJ1-6, with D possibly matching TRBD1 (6 bases). The CDR3 consists of 14 residues. The ends were cut back, 6 bases at V and 5 bases at J, with 11 bases in the middle. Germline V CDR1 and CDR2: MGHDK, SYGVNS. CDR3 residues: CASSLYRDNSPLHF. The DNA of the CDR3 is TGTGCCAGCAGCCTATACAGGGATAATTCACCCCTCCACTTT.

The V gene is TRBV10-1, the J gene TRBJ2-4; 7 positions agree with TRBD1. CDR3 length equals 15 residues. Germline V lookup: CDR1 WNHNN, CDR2 SYGVQD (reference sequence). V lost 4 bases, J lost 0 bases, and 3 bases stayed unmatched. The CDR3 DNA reads TGCGCCAGCAGTGGTAACAGGGGAGCCAAAAACATTCAGTACTTC. It specifies CASSGNRGAKNIQYF.

The chain couples TRBV5-1 to TRBJ2-7; no clear D gene. V was pared by 3 bases and J by 0 bases, with 16 bases between. There are 16 residues in the CDR3. Germline CDR1 SGHRS, CDR2 YFSETQ. The CDR3 region has the DNA TGCGCCAGCAGCTCCGCTTGGCGGCAAAGCTCCTACGAGCAGTACTTC. Its protein is CASSSAWRQSSYEQYF.

The gene calls are TRBV29-1 and TRBJ1-3, with D perhaps TRBD1 (6 bases). This CDR3 region has 12 residues. From germline, CDR1 is SQVTM and CDR2 ANQGSEA. Between the trimmed V and J ends, which lost 7 bases and 0 bases, there was a span of 7 bases. CDR3 bases: TGCAGCGCCAGGGGCTCTGGAAACACCATATATTTT. Translated: CSARGSGNTIYF.

The chain employs TRBV7-9 and TRBJ1-2; perhaps TRBD1 as D (5 bases). This CDR3 comprises 16 residues. The germline V gene encodes CDR1 SEHNR and CDR2 FQNEAQ (reference sequence). Trimming shortened V by 3 bases and J by 8 bases, and 22 bases separated the two germline ends. The CDR3 sequence is CASSLNLVPGGDGYTF. Here the CDR3 DNA reads TGTGCCAGCAGCTTGAACTTGGTCCCCGGGGGGGACGGCTACACCTTC.